Presented here are 12 T cell receptor beta chains from one specimen sequenced in a study of shared T cell receptors in the human thymus. TCRdb keeps only in-frame clones here, not all; method: immunoSEQ multiplex PCR. The table shows over 450,000 clones, with approximately 80% occurring only once. These same records also appear under a second study, on human thymus T cells.

The sequencing sample was made of thymocytes. The source is a boy less than two years old with a congenital heart defect.

This chain connects TRBV6-1 to TRBJ2-7; the D is unclear. V gave up 1 base and J gave up 2 bases, with 15 bases separating them. Germline CDR1 and CDR2: MNHNS and SASEGT. The CDR3 loop spans 16 amino acids. This CDR3 reads CASSEGYGQATYEQYF. The CDR3 DNA reads TGTGCCAGCAGTGAAGGGTACGGCCAGGCAACCTACGAGCAGTACTTC.

This clone was counted once. CDR3 coding DNA: TGTGCCAGCAGGAGACAGGGGGGGACCCAGCATTTT. This sequence encodes CASRRQGGTQHF. This chain connects TRBV7-2 to TRBJ1-5; 9 bases align to TRBD1. The V gene's germline CDR1 is SGHTA and CDR2 FQGNSA. The CDR3 runs 12 residues. With 6 bases clipped from V and 11 bases from J, the junction kept 5 bases outside the gene matches.

This clone was counted only a few times. This chain uses TRBV4-1 with TRBJ2-7, with TRBD2 matching 11 bases. CDR3 size: 16 residues. The V and J ends lost 2 bases and 3 bases, in that order; junction bases with no gene match: 6. CDR1 and CDR2 from the germline V gene are MGHRA and YSYEKL. The CDR3 loop is CASSQPRLAGNYEQYF. CDR3 bases: TGCGCCAGCAGCCAACCAAGACTAGCGGGAAACTACGAGCAGTACTTC.

The V and J genes are TRBV30 and TRBJ1-1, with D uncertain. Trimming pared 0 bases from V and 3 bases from J, leaving 8 bases between. The CDR3 extends over 13 amino acids. Germline loops: CDR1 GTSNPN, CDR2 SVGIG (reference sequence). The CDR3 is CAWSVQRDTEAFF. For the CDR3, the DNA is TGTGCCTGGAGTGTACAGAGAGACACTGAAGCTTTCTTT.

The chain combines TRBV30 with TRBJ2-7, with 8 bases identical to TRBD2. Germline V gene data show CDR1 as GTSNPN and CDR2 as SVGIG (reference sequence). This CDR3 has 13 residues. V shed 5 bases, J shed 6 bases, and the junction held 9 bases outside the gene matches. CDR3 in DNA: TGTGCCTGGGGGAGACGGCGGGAGGCCGAGCAGTACTTC. Protein: CAWGRRREAEQYF.

The chain couples TRBV5-1 to TRBJ2-5; TRBD2 aligns across 8 bases. The ends lost 0 bases at V and 0 bases at J; junction bases unmatched: 4. The CDR3 consists of 16 residues. Germline-derived CDR1 and CDR2 are SGHRS and YFSETQ. CDR3 DNA sequence: TGCGCCAGCAGCTTGGCGTCTAGCGGGTACCAAGAGACCCAGTACTTC. It specifies CASSLASSGYQETQYF.

This clone was found a few times. J is TRBJ1-1 and V is TRBV14; TRBD1 aligns across 8 bases. Germline V lookup: CDR1 SGHDN, CDR2 FVKESK. This CDR3 contains 14 residues. The junction had 3 bases not matched to a gene; V was cut back by 4 bases and J by 2 bases. CDR3 sequence: CASSLGTGNTEAFF. The CDR3 DNA reads TGTGCCAGCAGCCTAGGGACAGGCAACACTGAAGCTTTCTTT.

This clone was counted once. The chain has TRBV7-2 and TRBJ2-7, with 13 bases fitting TRBD2. The CDR3 loop spans 18 amino acids. The germline V gene encodes CDR1 SGHTA and CDR2 FQGNSA. The junction had 16 bases not matched to a gene; V was cut back by 4 bases and J by 7 bases. Here the CDR3 DNA reads TGTGCCAGCAGCTCGCGGACTAGCGGGAGTGTACCGGTCGGTGAGCAGTACTTC. It translates to CASSSRTSGSVPVGEQYF.

This clone was counted once. This chain uses TRBV30 with TRBJ2-2; 7 bases match TRBD2. Trimming at V came to 3 bases and at J to 2 bases, leaving 9 bases not matched to a gene. CDR1 GTSNPN and CDR2 SVGIG come from the germline V gene (reference sequence). CDR3 length: 16 residues. The CDR3 DNA sequence: TGTGCCTGGAGATGGCCTAGCGGACACAACACCGGGGAGCTGTTTTTT. Translation gives CAWRWPSGHNTGELFF.

This clone came up once. The chain couples TRBV7-2 to TRBJ1-1, with 8 bases aligning to TRBD1. The CDR3 runs to 17 residues. J gave up 1 base and V 5 bases, and 12 bases lay outside the gene matches. CDR1 and CDR2 (germline): SGHTA, FQGNSA. The CDR3 DNA is TGTGCCAGCAGCGTTAAAGATTCCGGGACAGGGAACACTGAAGCTTTCTTT. Protein: CASSVKDSGTGNTEAFF.

This CDR3 reads CASSSLLAGDHEQYF. The CDR3, as DNA: TGCGCCAGCAGCTCACTACTAGCGGGAGATCACGAGCAGTACTTC. The rearrangement links TRBV5-1 to TRBJ2-7, with 11 bases aligning to TRBD2. Losses at the gene ends were 3 bases for V and 5 bases for J; bases not matched to a gene: 7. Looked up from germline, CDR1 is SGHRS and CDR2 is YFSETQ. The length of the CDR3 is 15 residues.

This chain connects TRBV13 to TRBJ2-5, with 9 bases identical to TRBD1. This CDR3 contains 16 residues. Germline assignment: CDR1 PRHDT and CDR2 FYEKMQ (reference sequence). V shed 0 bases and J 1 base; nucleotides not matched to a gene: 3. CDR3 DNA: TGTGCCAGCAGCTTAGGCGGGGGACAGGGCCAAGAGACCCAGTACTTC. Its protein product is CASSLGGGQGQETQYF.